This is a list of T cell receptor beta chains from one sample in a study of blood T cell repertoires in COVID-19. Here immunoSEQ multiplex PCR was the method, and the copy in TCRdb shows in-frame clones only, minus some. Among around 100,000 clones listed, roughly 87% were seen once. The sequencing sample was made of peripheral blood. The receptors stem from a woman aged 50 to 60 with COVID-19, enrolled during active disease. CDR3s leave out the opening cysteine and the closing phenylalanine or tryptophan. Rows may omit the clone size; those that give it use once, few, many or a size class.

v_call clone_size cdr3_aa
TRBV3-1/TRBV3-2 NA ASSRPPAYEQY
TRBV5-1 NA ASSLSRGYGYT
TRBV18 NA ASSPAGYYGYT
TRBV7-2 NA ASSHGQGNEKLF
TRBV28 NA ASSFPTGGYSGNTIY
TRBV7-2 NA ASSPQAGLPHNEQF
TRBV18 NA ASSPDSFGTDTQY
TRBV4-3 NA ASSRNAGAQEKLF
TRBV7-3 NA ASSTTSGETQY
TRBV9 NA ASTKGQGHYEQY
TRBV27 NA ASSLVLAGAYNEQF
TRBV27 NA ASSLASNTEAF
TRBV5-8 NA ASSFMSGQNFMNTEAF
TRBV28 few ASSLAQGWEKLF
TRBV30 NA AGFRGLEEKLF
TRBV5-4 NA ASSLETRGSPDTQY
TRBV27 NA ASSYTGAEQY
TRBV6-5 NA ASSYDSRVGQPQH
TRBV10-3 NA AISEGLNSPLH
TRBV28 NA ASIMGQGAGEQY
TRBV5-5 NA ASSHSDRGFMNTEAF
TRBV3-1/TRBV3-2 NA ASSRKPGLQYNEQF
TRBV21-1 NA ASSKVAGTPSTDTQY
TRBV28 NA ASTLTGRYQPQH
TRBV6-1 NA ASSEQNPYEQY
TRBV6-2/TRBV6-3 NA ASSYSRLAGNNEQF
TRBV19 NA ASSEGQGALYEQY
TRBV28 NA ASSPTLGYLYGYT
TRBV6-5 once ASSFDRDGQPQH
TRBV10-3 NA AISTDKGTEAF
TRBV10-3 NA AISEVWLAGDQETQY
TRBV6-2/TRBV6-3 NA ASSYGHLSNQPQH
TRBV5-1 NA ASSLGQVAYEQY
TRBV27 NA ASSSGSRGGPEAF
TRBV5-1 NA ASSSGFGSYNEQF
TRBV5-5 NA ASSLNHGPMDTQY
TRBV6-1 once ASSEGTGNLEQF
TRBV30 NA AWTVNYGYT
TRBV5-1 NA ASSLAHETDTQY
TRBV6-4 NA ASSEQGAPDTQY
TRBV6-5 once ASSYSYSYEQY
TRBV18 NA ASSPAGTDTQY
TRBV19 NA ASSISGGDTGELF
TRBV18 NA ASSPTLIRDSEAF
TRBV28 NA ASYGGAIDTQY
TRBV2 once ASSEALQGPLGREPQH
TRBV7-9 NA ASSFEVVL
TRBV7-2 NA ASSLVEGARGNTIY
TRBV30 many AWSVAGEQTQY
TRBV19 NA ASSMGIQSNEKLF
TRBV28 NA ASSSAQSGVSTDTQY
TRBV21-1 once ASSKGGQVPYEQY
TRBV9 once ASSDTGGGYNSPLH
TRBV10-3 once ATTPGNQETQY
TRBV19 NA ASSDRTNTEAF